This entry concerns a single TCR beta chain. This entry comes from a study of T cell changes during pregnancy in multiple sclerosis. Libraries were prepared by immunoSEQ multiplex PCR; TCRdb keeps only in-frame clonotypes and omits some of them. This table holds more than 70,000 clones, approximately 90% found once. This CDR3 contains 15 residues. CDR1 and CDR2 from the germline V gene are LNHDA and SQIVND (reference sequence). V lost 3 bases and J lost 0, with 9 bases in between. This TCR derives from a female donor with multiple sclerosis, enrolled in a pregnancy study. This sequence joins TRBV19 and TRBJ1-3; D gene uncertain. This specimen consisted of peripheral blood, obtained before pregnancy. CDR3 in DNA: TGTGCCAGTAGTATTAAGAGGTTCTCTGGAAACACCATATATTTT. Translation gives CASSIKRFSGNTIYF.